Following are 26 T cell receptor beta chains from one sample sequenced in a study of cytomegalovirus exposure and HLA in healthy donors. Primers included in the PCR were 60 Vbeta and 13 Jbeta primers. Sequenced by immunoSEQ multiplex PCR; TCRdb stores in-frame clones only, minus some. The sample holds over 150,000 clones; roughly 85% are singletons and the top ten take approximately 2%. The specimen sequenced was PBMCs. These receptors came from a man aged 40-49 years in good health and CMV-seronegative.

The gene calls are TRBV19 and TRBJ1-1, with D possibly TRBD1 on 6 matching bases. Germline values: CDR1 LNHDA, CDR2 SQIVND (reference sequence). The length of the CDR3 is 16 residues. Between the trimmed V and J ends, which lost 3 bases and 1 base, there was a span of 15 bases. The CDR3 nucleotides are TGTGCCAGTAGTATTGGGAGGGGGAGGTGGAACACTGAAGCTTTCTTT. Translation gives CASSIGRGRWNTEAFF.

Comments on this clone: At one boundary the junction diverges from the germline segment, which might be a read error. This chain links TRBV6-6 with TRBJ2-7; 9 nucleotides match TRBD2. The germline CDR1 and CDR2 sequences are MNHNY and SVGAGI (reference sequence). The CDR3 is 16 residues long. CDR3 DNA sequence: TGTGCCAGCAGTTACTACGTTAGCGGGAGTTCCTCCGAGCAGTACTTC. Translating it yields CASSYYVSGSSSEQYF.

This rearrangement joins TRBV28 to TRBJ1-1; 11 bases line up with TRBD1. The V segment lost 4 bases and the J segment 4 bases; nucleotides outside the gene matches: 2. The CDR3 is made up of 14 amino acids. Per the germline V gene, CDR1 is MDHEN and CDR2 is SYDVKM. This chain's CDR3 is CASSSGTGGTEAFF. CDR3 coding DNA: TGTGCCAGCAGTTCCGGGACAGGGGGCACTGAAGCTTTCTTT.

DNA for the CDR3: TGCAGCGTTGAAGCTTCGTCAGGGATTGGCTACACCTTC. Its translation: CSVEASSGIGYTF. The rearrangement uses TRBV29-1 and TRBJ1-2, with a possible D match to TRBD1 (5 bases). There are 13 residues in the CDR3. Germline CDR1 reads SQVTM; CDR2 reads ANQGSEA. V was clipped by 1 base and J by 7 bases, with 13 bases between them. Combining the CDR3 with reference TRBV29-1 and TRBJ1-2 gives the whole variable domain SAVISQKPSRDICQRGTSLTIQCQVDSQVTMMFWYRQQPGQSLTLIATANQGSEATYESGFVIDKFPISRPNLTFSTLTVSNMSPEDSSIYLCSVEASSGIGYTFGSGTRLTVV.

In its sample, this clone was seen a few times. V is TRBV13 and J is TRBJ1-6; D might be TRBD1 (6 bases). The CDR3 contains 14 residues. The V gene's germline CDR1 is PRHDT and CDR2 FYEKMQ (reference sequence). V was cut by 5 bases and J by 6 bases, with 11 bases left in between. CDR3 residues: CASSRGQINSPLHF. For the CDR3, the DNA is TGTGCCAGCAGCAGAGGACAGATTAATTCACCCCTCCACTTT.

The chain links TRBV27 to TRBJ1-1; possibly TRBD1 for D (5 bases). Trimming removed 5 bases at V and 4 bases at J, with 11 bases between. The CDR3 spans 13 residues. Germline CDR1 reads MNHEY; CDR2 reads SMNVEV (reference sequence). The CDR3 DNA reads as TGTGCCAGCAGTCAGGGAAGTGGCACTGAAGCTTTCTTT. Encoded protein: CASSQGSGTEAFF.

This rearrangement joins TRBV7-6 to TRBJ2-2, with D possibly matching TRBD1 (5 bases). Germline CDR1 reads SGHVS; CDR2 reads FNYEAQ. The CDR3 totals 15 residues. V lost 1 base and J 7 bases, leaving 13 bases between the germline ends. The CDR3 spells CASSLVGVAGGELFF. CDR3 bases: TGTGCCAGCAGCTTAGTAGGGGTGGCTGGCGGGGAGCTGTTTTTT.

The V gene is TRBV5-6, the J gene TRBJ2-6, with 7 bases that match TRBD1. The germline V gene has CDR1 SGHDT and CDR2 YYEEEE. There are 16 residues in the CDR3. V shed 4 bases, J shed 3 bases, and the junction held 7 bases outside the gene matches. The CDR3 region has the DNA TGTGCCAGCAGCCCCCAGGGGGACGATGGGGCCAACGTCCTGACTTTC. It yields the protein CASSPQGDDGANVLTF.

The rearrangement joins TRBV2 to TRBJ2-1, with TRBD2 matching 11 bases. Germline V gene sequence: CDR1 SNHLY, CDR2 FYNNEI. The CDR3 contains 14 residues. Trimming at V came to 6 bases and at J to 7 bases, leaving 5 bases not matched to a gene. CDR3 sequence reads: CASSVRLAGNEQFF. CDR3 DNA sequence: TGTGCCAGCAGCGTCCGACTAGCGGGAAATGAGCAGTTCTTC.

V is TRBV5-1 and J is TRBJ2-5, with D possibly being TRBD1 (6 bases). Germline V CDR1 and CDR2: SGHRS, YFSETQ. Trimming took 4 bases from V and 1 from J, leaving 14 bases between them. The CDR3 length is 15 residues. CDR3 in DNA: TGCGCCAGCAGCCTGACCGGGACATTCCAAGAGACCCAGTACTTC. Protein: CASSLTGTFQETQYF.

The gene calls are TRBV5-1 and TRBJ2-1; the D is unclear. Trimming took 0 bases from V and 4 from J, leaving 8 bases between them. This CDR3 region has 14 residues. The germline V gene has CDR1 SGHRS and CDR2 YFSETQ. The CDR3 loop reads CASSLGLTYNEQFF. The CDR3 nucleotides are TGCGCCAGCAGCTTGGGCCTTACTTACAATGAGCAGTTCTTC.

The chain's CDR3 is CASSSQGAGANVLTF. The CDR3 DNA reads as TGTGCCAGTAGTTCCCAGGGGGCTGGGGCCAACGTCCTGACTTTC. The V call is TRBV19, the J call TRBJ2-6; 7 bases line up with TRBD1. V shed 5 bases, J shed 2 bases, and the junction held 3 bases outside the gene matches. Germline V gives CDR1 LNHDA, CDR2 SQIVND (reference sequence). The CDR3 length is 15 residues.

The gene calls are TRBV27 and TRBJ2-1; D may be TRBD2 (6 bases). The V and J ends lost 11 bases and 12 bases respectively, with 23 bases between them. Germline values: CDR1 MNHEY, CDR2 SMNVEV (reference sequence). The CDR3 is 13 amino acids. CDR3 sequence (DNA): TGTGCCTCCGGGGGAGGACCGTCAAGCGGGCAGTTCTTC. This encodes CASGGGPSSGQFF.

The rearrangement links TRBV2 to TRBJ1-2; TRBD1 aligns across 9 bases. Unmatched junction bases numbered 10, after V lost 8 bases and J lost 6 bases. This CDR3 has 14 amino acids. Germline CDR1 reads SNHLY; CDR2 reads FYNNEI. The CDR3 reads CASARTGAKNGYTF. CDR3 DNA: TGTGCCAGCGCTAGGACAGGGGCAAAAAATGGCTACACCTTC.

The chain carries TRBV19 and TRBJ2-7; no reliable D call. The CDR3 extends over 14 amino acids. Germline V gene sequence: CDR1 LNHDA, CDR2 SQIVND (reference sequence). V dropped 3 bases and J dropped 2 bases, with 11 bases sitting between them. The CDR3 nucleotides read TGTGCCAGTAGTATCTCGGCAGGCCCCTACGAGCAGTACTTC. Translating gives CASSISAGPYEQYF.

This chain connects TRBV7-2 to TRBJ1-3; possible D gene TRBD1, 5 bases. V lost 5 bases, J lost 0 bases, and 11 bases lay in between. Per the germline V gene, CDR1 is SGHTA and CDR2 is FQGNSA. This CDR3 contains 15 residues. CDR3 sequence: CASSPGQSSGNTIYF. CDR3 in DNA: TGTGCCAGCAGCCCCGGACAAAGCTCTGGAAACACCATATATTTT.

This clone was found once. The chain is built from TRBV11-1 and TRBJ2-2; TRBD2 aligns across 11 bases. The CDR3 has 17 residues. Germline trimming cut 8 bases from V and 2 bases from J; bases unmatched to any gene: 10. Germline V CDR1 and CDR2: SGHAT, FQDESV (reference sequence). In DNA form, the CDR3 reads TGTGCCAGCCATAAGACTAGCGGGACGACTAACACCGGGGAGCTGTTTTTT. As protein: CASHKTSGTTNTGELFF.

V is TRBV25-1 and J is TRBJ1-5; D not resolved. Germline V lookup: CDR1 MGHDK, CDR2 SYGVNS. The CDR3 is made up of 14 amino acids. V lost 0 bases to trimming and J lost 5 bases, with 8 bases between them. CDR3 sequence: CASSEYYEHQPQHF. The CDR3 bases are TGTGCCAGCAGTGAATATTACGAGCATCAGCCCCAGCATTTT.

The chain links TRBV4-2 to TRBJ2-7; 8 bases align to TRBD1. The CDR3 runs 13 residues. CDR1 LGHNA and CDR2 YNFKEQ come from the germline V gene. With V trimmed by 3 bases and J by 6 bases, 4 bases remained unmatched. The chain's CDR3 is CASSQDRASEQYF. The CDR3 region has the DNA TGTGCCAGCAGCCAGGACAGGGCTTCCGAGCAGTACTTC.

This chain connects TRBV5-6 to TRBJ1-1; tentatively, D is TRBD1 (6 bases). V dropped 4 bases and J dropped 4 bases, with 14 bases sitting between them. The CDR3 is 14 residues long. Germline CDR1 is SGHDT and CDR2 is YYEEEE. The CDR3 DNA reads TGTGCCAGCAGCCGAAACAGGGTAGGCACTGAAGCTTTCTTT. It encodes CASSRNRVGTEAFF.

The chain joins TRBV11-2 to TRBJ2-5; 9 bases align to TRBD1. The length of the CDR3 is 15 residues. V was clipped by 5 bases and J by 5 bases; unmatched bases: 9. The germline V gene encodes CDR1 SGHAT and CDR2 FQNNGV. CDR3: CASSPRDREWETQYF. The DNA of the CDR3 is TGTGCCAGCAGCCCCCGGGACAGGGAGTGGGAGACCCAGTACTTC.

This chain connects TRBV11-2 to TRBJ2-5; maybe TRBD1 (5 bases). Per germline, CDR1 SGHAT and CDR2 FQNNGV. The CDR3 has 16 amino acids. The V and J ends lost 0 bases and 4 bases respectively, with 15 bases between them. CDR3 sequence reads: CASSLDIRQGRETQYF. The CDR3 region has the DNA TGTGCCAGCAGCTTAGATATCCGCCAGGGTCGAGAGACCCAGTACTTC.

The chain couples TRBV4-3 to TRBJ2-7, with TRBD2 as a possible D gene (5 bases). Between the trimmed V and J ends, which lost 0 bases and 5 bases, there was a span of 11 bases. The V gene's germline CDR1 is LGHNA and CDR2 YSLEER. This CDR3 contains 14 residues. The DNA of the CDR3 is TGCGCCAGCAGCCAAGATACCCGAGGGAACGAGCAGTACTTC. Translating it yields CASSQDTRGNEQYF.

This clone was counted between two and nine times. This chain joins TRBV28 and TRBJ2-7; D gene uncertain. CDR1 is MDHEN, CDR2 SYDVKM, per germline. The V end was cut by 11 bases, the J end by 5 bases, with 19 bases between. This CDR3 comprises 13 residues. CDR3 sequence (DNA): TGTGCCCTTCGTAACCCGGGTTTCCACGAGCAGTACTTC. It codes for CALRNPGFHEQYF. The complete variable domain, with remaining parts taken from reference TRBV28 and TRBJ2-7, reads DVKVTQSSRYLVKRTGEKVFLECVQDMDHENMFWYRQDPGLGLRLIYFSYDVKMKEKGDIPEGYSVSREKKERFSLILESASTNQTSMYLCALRNPGFHEQYFGPGTRLTVT.

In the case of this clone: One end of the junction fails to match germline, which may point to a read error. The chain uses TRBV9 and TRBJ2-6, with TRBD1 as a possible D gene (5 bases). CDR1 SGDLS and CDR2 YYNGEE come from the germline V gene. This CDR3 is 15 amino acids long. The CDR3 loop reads CASSRPGAGANGLTF. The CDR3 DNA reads TGTGCCAGCAGCCGTCCTGGGGCTGGGGCCAACGGCCTGACTTTC.

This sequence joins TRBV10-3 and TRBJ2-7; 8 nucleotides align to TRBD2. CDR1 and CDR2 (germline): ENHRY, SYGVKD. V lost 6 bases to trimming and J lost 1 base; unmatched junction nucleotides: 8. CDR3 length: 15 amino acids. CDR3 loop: CAISGTSAESYEQYF. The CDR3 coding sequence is TGTGCCATCAGCGGGACTAGTGCGGAATCCTACGAGCAGTACTTC.